This T cell receptor (beta chain) was observed in a study of T cells after yellow fever vaccination. Study-level information: Low-cell-number fractions underwent preparation using SMART-Seq v4 Ultra Low Input. Overall study results and limits: After the booster, 96% of CD4 and more than 85% of CD8 primary-response clones were re-detected.

The CDR3 is 13 residues long. From germline, CDR1 is SQVTM and CDR2 ANQGSEA. V was pared by 3 bases and J by 2 bases, with 4 bases of the junction left unmatched. TCRdb itself ran the 5' RACE reads through MiXCR, one entry per CDR3 protein. The sample has 230,000 or so distinct CDR3 sequences, 3.6% seen once; the top ten hold 19%. This clonotype has a count of ten or more. Its specificity is not known. The source is a young man who received the YFV17D yellow fever vaccine. The material sequenced was PBMCs, taken 15 days after the yellow fever booster vaccination. V usage is TRBV29-1 and J usage is TRBJ2-7, with 7 nucleotides matching TRBD1. The chain's CDR3 is CSVETGSPYEQYF. The CDR3 DNA is TGCAGCGTTGAGACAGGGAGCCCCTACGAGCAGTACTTC.